The T cell receptor beta chain under discussion was sequenced for a study of regulatory T cells in long-lasting Graves disease listed by TCRdb under 2021. Regarding the complete study: Patients with newly diagnosed Graves' disease had been on antithyroid drugs for under 3 months. The study was conducted in China and was registered as a clinical trial. A total of roughly 33 samples were covered by TCR sequencing, comprising approximately 13 persistent and around 20 newly diagnosed Graves' disease patients. Peripheral blood TCR sequencing and RNA sequencing compared persistent Graves' disease patients with newly diagnosed Graves' disease patients. The investigation overall reported the following: More public clonotypes were shared among persistent patients (over 2,500) than among newly diagnosed patients (just under 1,000). Sequencing and analysis were limited to the TCR beta chain. As a limitation, the authors acknowledged that the small sample size may reduce accuracy. Compared with newly diagnosed patients, persistent Graves' disease patients had lower TCR Shannon entropy and fewer highly expanded clones, which suggests clonal expansion. Only peripheral blood was studied, because thyroid tissue, the primary lesion, was inaccessible.

As regards this clonotype: This clone's antigen is unknown. Base qualities are missing; no much larger clone stands one base away.

This sample's time point label indicates: newly diagnosed GD, antithyroid drugs for less than 3 months. RNA was extracted from PBMCs in TRIzol for both TCR sequencing and RNA sequencing. The diagnosis of Graves' disease was made according to American Thyroid Association guidelines. Patients for the study were recruited at an endocrinology department in Xi'an, China. From each patient, 7.5 to 10 milliliters of peripheral blood was collected into an EDTA anticoagulant tube. Ficoll Paque Plus density gradient separation was used to isolate PBMCs, and no additional T cell sorting was done. RNA quality was checked with an Agilent 2100 Bioanalyzer and agarose gel, and concentration with a NanoDrop 2000. The library relied on multiplex PCR. TCRdb records Illumina HiSeq 4000 as the sequencer. To build TCR beta libraries, CDR3 regions were amplified by Arm-PCR using iRepertoire HTBI primers. Before sequencing, the PCR products went through gel purification. On the authors' methods: Gene usage analysis of CDR3 amino acid clonotypes used the 62 TRBV and some 13 TRBJ segments found across samples. Filtered high-quality paired reads were merged into contigs using COPE and FqMerger. BLAST was used to align contigs to the IMGT TRBV, TRBD and TRBJ reference genes, and CDR3 was defined following IMGT. Highly expanded clones were defined as clonotypes with a frequency above 0.1%. Shannon entropy served as the measure of repertoire diversity, while the Gini coefficient captured V-J evenness. Clonotypes shared by more than one individual were considered public. TCRdb cleaned the public reads at Q25 with fastp, built clones with MiXCR and kept in-frame beta chains. Identical CDR3 protein sequences are pooled into one entry, listed with their most common genes and DNA. TCRdb's processing, not the authors' own work, is the source of the V and J calls. The sample has 550,000 or so distinct CDR3 sequences on record, about 12% of them singletons. The ten largest account for 8.9% of the sample.

The sample also formed part of further work on T cells in Graves' hyperthyroidism and ophthalmopathy. From the second report: A patient counted as having stable Graves' hyperthyroidism if no progression to ophthalmopathy occurred over 18 months of follow-up. The hyperthyroidism patients were between 18 and 65 years old and newly diagnosed, with a disease duration of less than 2 months. Patients with uncontrolled infections, other autoimmune diseases, pregnancy or lactation were excluded. Clinical symptoms, serum thyroxine and TRAb, thyroid ultrasound, and orbital computed tomography formed the basis for the diagnoses. The TCR CDR3 was subjected to a first round of RT-PCR using the HTBI primer set and the Qiagen OneStep RT-PCR kit. Most expanded thyroid clonotypes (frequency above 0.001) were also detected in blood, a finding suggesting that blood repertoires may reflect thyroid immune responses. A 13 V-J signature model separated ophthalmopathy from stable hyperthyroidism, with roughly 88% sensitivity and roughly 81% specificity in cross-validation and 80%/75% in testing. In validation, the model predicted progression to ophthalmopathy with approximately 71% sensitivity and 72% to 75% specificity, a median of about 6.7 months before onset. To identify TCR V-J signatures that set the groups apart, the researchers used a discovery cohort of 100 patients, made up of 40 to 45 with Graves' ophthalmopathy and 57 with stable Graves' hyperthyroidism. Whether ophthalmopathy could be predicted prospectively was tested in an independent validation cohort made up of under 20 hyperthyroidism patients plus 17 patients who later progressed to ophthalmopathy. The 100 discovery patients were divided at random into training and test sets in a 7:3 ratio. Thyroid tissue and blood T-cell repertoires from six Graves' hyperthyroidism patients were also compared in the study. After sampling, hyperthyroidism patients received methimazole starting at 30 mg daily, and ophthalmopathy patients received high-dose intravenous methylprednisolone. A second multiplex PCR round built the libraries, followed by size selection and purification. Sequencing of the libraries was done on an Illumina HiSeq2000 using paired-end 100 bp reads. Raw data were processed with SOAPnuke, discarding reads with adapters, uncalled bases, mean Phred below 15, or no exact constant-primer or identifier match. COPE v1.2.5 was used to merge high-quality paired reads, and clonotypes were defined as unique nucleotide sequences. MiTCR v1.1 was used to align clonotypes to the IMGT TRBV, TRBD and TRBJ reference segments. Analysis was restricted to V-J combinations with a frequency above 0.0001, which covered about 99% of repertoires. A TCS score was defined as the ratio of F50 (clonal expansion) to E x V (chaos), with BLOSUM62-based TCRdist applied between CDR3 peptides within each V-J. Welch's t-statistics and random forest reduced fewer than 550 V-J features to roughly 13, which were used in a naive Bayes classifier (R e1071). No statistical method was used to fix the sample size in advance, and group allocation was not hidden from the investigators. TCR Vbeta CDR3 sequencing of 130 to 150 peripheral blood samples (over 40 ophthalmopathy, roughly 72 hyperthyroidism and approximately 17 progressor patients) is reported in the paper.

The material sequenced was peripheral blood mononuclear cells (PBMCs), taken at new diagnosis, from a patient treated with antithyroid drugs. The sequence was collected from a young woman with Graves disease. Donor details come from another sample of the same person, matched by shared clones.

CDR3 sequence: CASSYAGNQDTQYF. The base sequence is TGTGCCAGCAGTTACGCGGGAAATCAAGATACGCAGTATTTT. In this chain, TRBV6-2 or TRBV6-3 is recombined with TRBJ2-3, with a tentative D gene TRBD2 over 6 matching bases. V sheds 2 bases and J sheds 5 bases, leaving 11 bases between their ends. CDR1 and CDR2 were assigned from the germline V gene as MNHEY and SVGEGT. From its cysteine to its phenylalanine, the CDR3 spans 14 amino acids. The entry retains the CDR3 DNA only, 42 bases that are in frame from base 1.